One sample yielded the 19 T cell receptor beta chains listed below, sequenced in a study of early T cells in non-severe SARS-CoV-2 infection. TCRdb passed the 5' RACE reads through MiXCR, listing each CDR3 protein once. The table has 65,000 to 85,000 distinct CDR3 sequences, less than 20% seen once. The sample was whole blood. The receptor set was obtained from an adult who was a healthcare worker with PCR-confirmed SARS-CoV-2 infection or an uninfected control (not recorded which).

This chain uses TRBV7-6 with TRBJ2-1, with D unclear. This CDR3 is built from 15 residues. CDR1 and CDR2 from the germline V gene are SGHVS and FNYEAQ. Trimming took off 1 base at V and 4 bases at J, with 11 bases between the two ends. CDR3 residues: CASSLESGLYNEQFF. The CDR3 coding sequence is TGTGCCAGCAGCTTAGAGTCCGGTCTTTACAATGAGCAGTTCTTC.

This clonotype was found a few times. The chain uses TRBV29-1 and TRBJ1-1; D not certain. Germline CDR1 SQVTM, CDR2 ANQGSEA. Between the trimmed V and J ends, which lost 8 bases and 1 base, there was a span of 14 bases. The CDR3 contains 13 residues. CDR3: CSTKGLSNTEAFF. The DNA for the CDR3 is TGCAGCACAAAAGGACTCTCGAACACTGAAGCTTTCTTT.

In this sample, this clonotype turned up a few times. The chain joins TRBV7-2 to TRBJ1-4, with D tentatively TRBD1 (6 bases). Per germline, CDR1 SGHTA and CDR2 FQGNSA. CDR3 length equals 14 residues. Trimming removed 1 base from V and 6 bases from J, with 9 bases in between. CDR3 DNA: TGTGCCAGCAGCTTAGACGGGGGCGATGAAAAACTGTTTTTT. Protein: CASSLDGGDEKLFF.

This clonotype was picked up a small number of times. The chain links TRBV11-1 to TRBJ2-7; D is undetermined. The ends were cut back, 3 bases at V and 6 bases at J, with 6 bases in the middle. The V gene's germline CDR1 is SGHAT and CDR2 FQDESV (reference sequence). The CDR3 length is 11 residues. The CDR3: CASSLLGEQYF. Here the CDR3 DNA reads TGTGCCAGCAGCTTGCTCGGCGAGCAGTACTTC.

This chain connects TRBV9 to TRBJ2-5; TRBD2 agrees at 9 bases. J was trimmed by 5 bases and V by 0 bases; bases with no gene match: 5. CDR1 is SGDLS, CDR2 YYNGEE, per germline. The CDR3 consists of 15 residues. Written as DNA, the CDR3 is TGTGCCAGCAGCGTAGTGGCTAGCGGGACGGAGACCCAGTACTTC. Amino acids: CASSVVASGTETQYF.

The chain recombines TRBV21-1 with TRBJ2-2. TRBV21-1 is designated a pseudogene. This CDR3 is 17 amino acids long. CDR3 protein: CASSKNQLLHLSGELFF. CDR3 sequence (DNA): TGTGCCAGCAGCAAAAACCAGCTCTTACATTTATCCGGGGAGCTGTTTTTT.

This clonotype was seen only a few times. The J gene is TRBJ1-2, the V gene TRBV4-1, with a possible D match to TRBD1 (5 bases). Germline values: CDR1 MGHRA, CDR2 YSYEKL. This CDR3 is 14 amino acids long. With 7 bases removed from V and 6 bases from J, the gap between germline ends came to 18 bases. The CDR3 DNA reads TGCGCCAGCACCCCACGGATGGGGGAGCATGGCTACACCTTC. Protein sequence: CASTPRMGEHGYTF.

This chain links TRBV6-5 with TRBJ2-3, with unresolved D. The V gene lost 4 bases and the J gene lost 2 bases, with 10 bases spanning the gap. Germline V gene data show CDR1 as MNHEY and CDR2 as SVGAGI. The CDR3 length is 14 residues. CDR3 coding DNA: TGTGCCAGCAGTTCCACCACCCACACAGATACGCAGTATTTT. Residues: CASSSTTHTDTQYF.

The chain combines TRBV2 with TRBJ1-1, with a possible D match to TRBD1 (5 bases). The CDR3 covers 13 residues. V was pared by 9 bases and J by 0 bases, with 11 bases between. Per germline, CDR1 SNHLY and CDR2 FYNNEI. The DNA for the CDR3 is TGTGCCAGAAAGGGGAACCTGAACACTGAAGCTTTCTTT. This sequence encodes CARKGNLNTEAFF.

The chain carries TRBV7-3 and TRBJ1-4; D not certain. CDR1 and CDR2 (germline): SGHTA, FQGTGA. CDR3 length: 16 amino acids. The V and J ends lost 1 base and 9 bases respectively, with 18 bases between them. The CDR3 DNA follows: TGTGCCAGCAGCTTAATCGTCTGTCGGGTAATGAAAAAACTGTTTTTT. It specifies CASSLIVCRVMKKLFF.

The V call is TRBV5-1, the J call TRBJ2-1; possibly TRBD2 for D (5 bases). Germline CDR1 and CDR2: SGHRS and YFSETQ. This CDR3 has 14 residues. V was cut by 5 bases and J by 2 bases, with 11 bases left in between. The chain's CDR3 is CASRRAETYNEQFF. The CDR3 region has the DNA TGCGCCAGCAGGCGAGCGGAAACCTACAATGAGCAGTTCTTC. The full variable domain, completed using reference TRBV5-1 and TRBJ2-1, is KAGVTQTPRYLIKTRGQQVTLSCSPISGHRSVSWYQQTPGQGLQFLFEYFSETQRNKGNFPGRFSGRQFSNSRSEMNVSTLELGDSALYLCASRRAETYNEQFFGPGTRLTVL.

The chain has TRBV12-3 or TRBV12-4 and TRBJ2-3, with D perhaps matching TRBD1 or TRBD2 (6 bases each). This CDR3 region has 15 residues. Trimming removed 8 bases at V and 2 bases at J, with 17 bases between. In DNA form, the CDR3 reads TGTGCCAGCTCCGGGGGCACCGGGACCACAGATACGCAGTATTTT. It translates to CASSGGTGTTDTQYF.

This rearrangement joins TRBV6-6 to TRBJ1-6, with a tentative D call TRBD1 (5 bases). This CDR3 has 15 residues. Between the trimmed V and J ends, which lost 6 bases and 5 bases, there was a span of 14 bases. The germline gives CDR1 MNHNY, CDR2 SVGAGI (reference sequence). The CDR3 sequence: CASREPRDNNSPLHF. CDR3 bases: TGTGCCAGCAGGGAGCCCAGGGATAATAATTCACCCCTCCACTTT.

The CDR3 nucleotides are TGTGCCAGCAGCTTAGGCGGTGGTGAGCAGTTCTTC. Translation: CASSLGGGEQFF. This rearrangement joins TRBV7-8 to TRBJ2-1, with unresolved D. This CDR3 has 12 amino acids. The germline V gene has CDR1 SGHVS and CDR2 FQNEAQ. Trimming stripped 1 base from V and 9 bases from J, with 7 bases between. The full variable domain, with the rest looked up from reference TRBV7-8 and TRBJ2-1, is GAGVSQSPRYKVAKRGQDVALRCDPISGHVSLFWYQQALGQGPEFLTYFQNEAQLDKSGLPSDRFFAERPEGSVSTLKIQRTQQEDSAVYLCASSLGGGEQFFGPGTRLTVL.

This clonotype turned up a few times. The chain joins TRBV2 to TRBJ1-1; no reliable D call. The germline V and J ends were trimmed by 7 bases and 0 bases, with 12 bases remaining between them. Germline values: CDR1 SNHLY, CDR2 FYNNEI. The CDR3 is made up of 14 amino acids. The CDR3 nucleotides read TGTGCCAGCACCAACGACCAAATGAACACTGAAGCTTTCTTT. Translation: CASTNDQMNTEAFF. Variable domain in full (rest from reference TRBV2 and TRBJ1-1): EPEVTQTPSHQVTQMGQEVILRCVPISNHLYFYWYRQILGQKVEFLVSFYNNEISEKSEIFDDQFSVERPDGSNFTLKIRSTKLEDSAMYFCASTNDQMNTEAFFGQGTRLTVV.

This clonotype was counted a few times. Here the CDR3 reads CSAWDRNTEAFF. DNA for the CDR3: TGCAGTGCTTGGGACAGGAACACTGAAGCTTTCTTT. The J gene is TRBJ1-1, the V gene TRBV20-1, with 7 bases that match TRBD1. J gave up 1 base and V 5 bases, and 1 base lay outside the gene matches. Germline V gives CDR1 DFQATT, CDR2 SNEGSKA (reference sequence). The CDR3 covers 12 residues.

The chain carries TRBV23-1 and TRBJ2-5; 9 bases line up with TRBD2. TRBV23-1 is an ORF; its function is uncertain. The CDR3 extends over 16 amino acids. Trimming took 7 bases from V and 3 from J; bases not matched to a gene: 12. The CDR3 sequence is CASTPSGGGREETQYF. Here the CDR3 DNA reads TGCGCCAGCACCCCGTCGGGGGGCGGGAGGGAAGAGACCCAGTACTTC.

This clonotype was counted only a few times. The genes are TRBV19 and TRBJ2-1, with 10 bases lining up with TRBD1. The germline CDR1 and CDR2 sequences are LNHDA and SQIVND (reference sequence). The length of the CDR3 is 15 residues. The trim removed 5 bases at V and 10 bases at J, leaving 11 bases unmatched. CDR3 nucleotide sequence: TGTGCCAGTAGTGAGGACAGGGGGGGGTATGAGGAGCAGTTCTTC. This gives the protein CASSEDRGGYEEQFF.

Many counts were recorded for this clonotype. V is TRBV6-5 and J is TRBJ1-2; 8 bases align to TRBD1. This CDR3 has 13 residues. V shed 5 bases and J 7 bases; nucleotides not matched to a gene: 6. Germline loops: CDR1 MNHEY, CDR2 SVGAGI. In DNA form, the CDR3 reads TGTGCCAGCAGTAGGGACAGGACCTTTGGCTACACCTTC. It translates to CASSRDRTFGYTF.